Presented here are 15 T cell receptor beta chains from one specimen sequenced in a study of beta chain features in type 1 diabetes. Overall study findings and caveats: Patients with Type 1 diabetes showed moderately but significantly shorter TCRB CDR3s in all four CD4+ subsets.

Which antigens these TCRs recognize remains unknown. Expressed TCRB transcripts got sequenced, as all isolated RNA was reverse transcribed. Sequencing used immunoSEQ multiplex PCR; TCRdb keeps in-frame clones, though not all of them. The sample yields 40,000 or so clones, 65% to 70% seen once. The sequencing input was Tregs from blood. Receptors originate from a young woman with type 1 diabetes.

This clone is medium-sized (0.01 to 0.1%) by share. The chain joins TRBV28 to TRBJ2-3, with a tentative D call TRBD2 (5 bases). In germline, CDR1 is MDHEN, CDR2 SYDVKM. V gave up 8 bases and J gave up 8 bases, with 14 bases separating them. The CDR3 extends over 12 amino acids. DNA for the CDR3: TGTGCCAGCTTGGGTCCCGGGGTTACGCAGTATTTT. Protein sequence: CASLGPGVTQYF.

This sequence joins TRBV5-6 and TRBJ2-4, with D possibly matching TRBD2 (5 bases). In germline, CDR1 is SGHDT, CDR2 YYEEEE. V lost 1 base to trimming and J lost 0 bases, with 11 bases between them. CDR3 length equals 16 residues. CDR3 bases: TGTGCCAGCAGCTTGAGACTAAAGCTAGCCAAAAACATTCAGTACTTC. Translated: CASSLRLKLAKNIQYF.

Judged by abundance, this clone is medium-sized. Here the CDR3 DNA reads TGCGCCAGCAGCTGGCGTCCCGGGACAGGGGATGAAAAACTGTTTTTT. Its translation: CASSWRPGTGDEKLFF. The V call is TRBV4-1, the J call TRBJ1-4, with 10 bases lining up with TRBD1. This CDR3 spans 16 amino acids. V dropped 5 bases and J dropped 6; count of bases not matched to a gene: 9. In germline, CDR1 is MGHRA, CDR2 YSYEKL.

The chain carries TRBV7-9 and TRBJ2-4; D unclear. Trimming removed 3 bases at V and 2 bases at J, with 14 bases between. CDR1 and CDR2 from the germline V gene are SEHNR and FQNEAQ (reference sequence). The CDR3 consists of 16 residues. Here the CDR3 reads CASSFLQETSKNIQYF. The CDR3 nucleotides are TGTGCCAGCAGCTTTCTTCAGGAAACGTCCAAAAACATTCAGTACTTC.

V and J are TRBV23-1 and TRBJ2-7, with 10 bases that match TRBD2. Being an ORF, TRBV23-1 has a function that is uncertain. V gave up 2 bases and J gave up 1 base; unmatched junction bases: 5. This CDR3 region has 16 residues. This CDR3 is CASSQPPSGGSYEQYF. CDR3 DNA sequence: TGCGCCAGCAGTCAACCGCCTAGCGGGGGTTCCTACGAGCAGTACTTC.

In its sample, this clone was seen a few times. The chain has TRBV4-2 and TRBJ2-5; tentatively, D is TRBD2 (6 bases). The V gene's germline CDR1 is LGHNA and CDR2 YNFKEQ. The CDR3 is 16 amino acids. V lost 0 bases, J lost 1 base, and 12 bases lay in between. CDR3 nucleotide sequence: TGTGCCAGCAGCCAAGATCCAGGGACTCTCCAAGAGACCCAGTACTTC. Its protein product is CASSQDPGTLQETQYF.

This chain links TRBV7-2 with TRBJ1-1; tentative D call: TRBD1 (6 bases). Trimming removed 5 bases from V and 9 bases from J, with 16 bases in between. Germline assignment: CDR1 SGHTA and CDR2 FQGNSA. The CDR3 is 13 amino acids. The DNA for the CDR3 is TGTGCCAGCAGCAGGGGGGGGCAGGGGCAAGCTTTCTTT. This translates into CASSRGGQGQAFF.

V gene TRBV18 combines with J gene TRBJ1-1; D possibly corresponds to TRBD1 (5 bases). The V gene's germline CDR1 is KGHSH and CDR2 LQKENI. CDR3 length equals 15 residues. Trimming removed 1 base at V and 3 bases at J, with 12 bases between. The CDR3 region has the DNA TGTGCCAGCTCACCACGGCAGGGTCCGGACACTGAAGCTTTCTTT. This translates into CASSPRQGPDTEAFF.

This chain uses TRBV5-6 with TRBJ2-3; TRBD2 matches 9 bases. Germline V gene lookup returns CDR1 SGHDT and CDR2 YYEEEE. The length of the CDR3 is 14 residues. Unmatched junction bases numbered 0, after V lost 4 bases and J lost 0 bases. This CDR3 is CASSTSGSTDTQYF. DNA for the CDR3: TGTGCCAGCAGCACTAGCGGGAGCACAGATACGCAGTATTTT. Based on the CDR3 plus reference TRBV5-6 and TRBJ2-3, the full variable domain is DAGVTQSPTHLIKTRGQQVTLRCSPKSGHDTVSWYQQALGQGPQFIFQYYEEEERQRGNFPDRFSGHQFPNYSSELNVNALLLGDSALYLCASSTSGSTDTQYFGPGTRLTVL.

The chain uses TRBV5-1 and TRBJ1-1, with a tentative D call TRBD1 (6 bases). Germline CDR1 reads SGHRS; CDR2 reads YFSETQ. The V end lost 0 bases, the J end lost 1 base, and 7 bases lay between the germline ends. This CDR3 comprises 14 residues. The CDR3 protein is CASSLGGGNTEAFF. CDR3 nucleotide sequence: TGCGCCAGCAGCTTGGGAGGGGGGAACACTGAAGCTTTCTTT.

The chain has TRBV18 and TRBJ2-3; TRBD2 matches at 7 bases. This CDR3 is built from 17 residues. The ends lost 2 bases at V and 1 base at J; junction bases unmatched: 9. CDR1 KGHSH and CDR2 LQKENI come from the germline V gene. The DNA for the CDR3 is TGTGCCAGCTCACCAGGCCTACGGGGGGTTGGCACAGATACGCAGTATTTT. Translated, it gives CASSPGLRGVGTDTQYF.

This clone was counted between two and nine times. The chain couples TRBV7-9 to TRBJ2-2; D gene ambiguous. Germline-derived CDR1 and CDR2 are SEHNR and FQNEAQ (reference sequence). This CDR3 spans 12 amino acids. Trimming removed 2 bases at V and 7 bases at J, with 5 bases between. CDR3 residues: CASSLFNGELFF. CDR3 bases: TGTGCCAGCAGCTTATTTAACGGGGAGCTGTTTTTT. The variable domain in full, with the rest retrieved from reference TRBV7-9 and TRBJ2-2, is DTGVSQNPRHKITKRGQNVTFRCDPISEHNRLYWYRQTLGQGPEFLTYFQNEAQLEKSRLLSDRFSAERPKGSFSTLEIQRTEQGDSAMYLCASSLFNGELFFGEGSRLTVL.

This chain joins TRBV20-1 and TRBJ1-1; D might be TRBD1 (5 bases). The CDR3 covers 10 residues. V was shortened by 6 bases and J by 5 bases, with 7 bases between the two germline ends. Germline V gives CDR1 DFQATT, CDR2 SNEGSKA (reference sequence). In DNA form, the CDR3 reads TGCAGTGCGGGGCGTACTGAAGCTTTCTTT. Its translation is CSAGRTEAFF.

There are a few counts of this clone. The V gene is TRBV19, the J gene TRBJ2-3; 7 bases are a match to TRBD1. V lost 7 bases, J lost 1 base, and 5 bases stayed unmatched. Germline CDR1 LNHDA, CDR2 SQIVND (reference sequence). This CDR3 has 14 amino acids. CDR3 sequence (DNA): TGTGCCAGTAACGAGAGGGGGCGCACAGATACGCAGTATTTT. It specifies CASNERGRTDTQYF.

The chain has TRBV7-6 and TRBJ2-1; possible D gene TRBD1, 6 bases. The CDR3 spans 14 residues. The V end was cut by 4 bases, the J end by 11 bases, with 18 bases between. Germline CDR1 and CDR2: SGHVS and FNYEAQ. The CDR3 sequence: CASSSTEQGGKQFF. CDR3 sequence (DNA): TGTGCCAGCAGCTCAACTGAACAGGGTGGGAAGCAGTTCTTC.